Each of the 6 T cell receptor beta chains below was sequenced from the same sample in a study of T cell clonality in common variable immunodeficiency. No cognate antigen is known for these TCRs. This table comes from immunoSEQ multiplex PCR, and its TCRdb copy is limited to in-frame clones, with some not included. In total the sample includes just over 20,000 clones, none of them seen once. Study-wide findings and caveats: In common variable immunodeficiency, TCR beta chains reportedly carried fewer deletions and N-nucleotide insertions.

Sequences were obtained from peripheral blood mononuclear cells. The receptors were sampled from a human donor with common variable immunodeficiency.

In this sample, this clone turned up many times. The DNA read from the CDR3 is TGTGCCAGCAGTCGGGACAGCGGGCGCGAG. This translates into CASSRDSGRE. In full, the CDR3 reads CASSRDSGREQYF. The chain is built from TRBV2 and TRBJ2-7; TRBD1 is a possible D gene (7 bases). The sequence runs out 3 residues before the end of the CDR3; the remainder is reconstructed from the germline J gene. Germline CDR1 and CDR2: SNHLY and FYNNEI. The CDR3 has 13 residues. Trimming pared 5 bases from V and 6 bases from J, leaving 14 bases between.

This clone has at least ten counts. The CDR3 loop reads CSAISGTGGSYEQYF. The sequenced part of the CDR3 DNA is TGCAGTGCTATATCCGGGACAGGAGGCTCCTACGAG. This chain joins TRBV20-1 and TRBJ2-7; TRBD1 matches 8 bases. The sequenced fragment ends 3 residues before the CDR3 boundary, so the rest is inferred from the germline J gene. Losses at the gene ends were 4 bases for V and 0 bases for J; bases not matched to a gene: 8. The CDR3 loop spans 15 amino acids. Looked up from germline, CDR1 is DFQATT and CDR2 is SNEGSKA (reference sequence).

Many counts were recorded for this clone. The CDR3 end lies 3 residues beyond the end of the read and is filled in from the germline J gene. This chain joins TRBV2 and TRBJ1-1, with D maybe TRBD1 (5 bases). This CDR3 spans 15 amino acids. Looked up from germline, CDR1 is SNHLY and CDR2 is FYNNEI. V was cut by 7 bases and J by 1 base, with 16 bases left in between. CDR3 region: CASTMTRGTNTEAFF. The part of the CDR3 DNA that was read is TGTGCCAGCACCATGACGAGGGGTACGAACACTGAA.

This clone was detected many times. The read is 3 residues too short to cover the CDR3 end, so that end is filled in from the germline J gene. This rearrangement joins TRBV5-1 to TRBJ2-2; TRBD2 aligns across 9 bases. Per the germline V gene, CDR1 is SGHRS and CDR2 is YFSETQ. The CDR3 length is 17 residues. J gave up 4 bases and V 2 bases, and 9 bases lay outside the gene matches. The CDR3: CASSFSGGARGTGELFF. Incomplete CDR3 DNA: TGCGCCAGCAGCTTTAGCGGGGGAGCACGCGGCACCGGGGAG. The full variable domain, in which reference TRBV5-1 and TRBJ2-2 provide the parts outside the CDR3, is KAGVTQTPRYLIKTRGQQVTLSCSPISGHRSVSWYQQTPGQGLQFLFEYFSETQRNKGNFPGRFSGRQFSNSRSEMNVSTLELGDSALYLCASSFSGGARGTGELFFGEGSRLTVL.

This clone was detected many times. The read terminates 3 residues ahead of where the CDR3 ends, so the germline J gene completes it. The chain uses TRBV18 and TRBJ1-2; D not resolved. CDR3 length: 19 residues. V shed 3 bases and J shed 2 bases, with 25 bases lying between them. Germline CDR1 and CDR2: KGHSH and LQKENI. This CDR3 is CASSPKSDYIAAPNYGYTF. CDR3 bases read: TGTGCCAGCTCACCGAAGTCGGACTATATCGCAGCCCCCAACTATGGC.

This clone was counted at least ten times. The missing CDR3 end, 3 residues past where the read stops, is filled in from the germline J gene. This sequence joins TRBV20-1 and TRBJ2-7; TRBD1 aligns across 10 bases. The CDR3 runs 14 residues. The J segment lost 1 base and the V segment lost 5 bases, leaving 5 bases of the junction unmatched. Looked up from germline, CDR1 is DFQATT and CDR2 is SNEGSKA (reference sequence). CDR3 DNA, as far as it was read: TGCAGTGCTCCCGACAGGGGGCCATCCTACGAG. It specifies CSAPDRGPSYE. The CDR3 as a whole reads CSAPDRGPSYEQYF.